This T cell receptor (beta chain) was recovered during a study of blood T cell repertoires in COVID-19. Study at large: Material from acute and convalescent COVID-19 was sourced from the United States, Italy and Spain. T cells, B-cell-depleted T cells, or PBMCs provided the cDNA or gDNA that served as material.

This clone was observed once. Per the germline V gene, CDR1 is SNHLY and CDR2 is FYNNEI. This CDR3 contains 14 residues. Trimming took 3 bases from V and 6 from J; bases not matched to a gene: 4. In the study's own analysis: Counts of nucleated cells, estimated from reference gene primer amplification, were obtained. Measured with immunoSEQ multiplex PCR; TCRdb has only the in-frame clones, and not every one. That table is the source of V, J and clone size, and D and trimming were worked out from the DNA. The sample lists around 200,000 clones; about 87% were seen once. This chain joins TRBV2 and TRBJ2-1; 8 positions agree with TRBD2. The specimen was peripheral blood. The clonotype comes from a man in his fifties or sixties who had recovered from COVID-19. The CDR3 reads CASSERLATNEQFF. Written as DNA, the CDR3 is TGTGCCAGCAGTGAGCGACTAGCGACCAATGAGCAGTTCTTC.